This TCR beta chain was sequenced for a study of T cell clonality in common variable immunodeficiency. The sample holds many counts of this clone. Read sequence stops 3 residues before the CDR3 end, and the germline J gene provides the missing end. V lost 7 bases to trimming and J lost 0 bases; unmatched junction nucleotides: 2. The CDR3 runs to 15 residues. Germline loops: CDR1 SNHLY, CDR2 FYNNEI. Measured with immunoSEQ multiplex PCR; TCRdb has only the in-frame clones, and not every one. The sample yields 55,000 or so clones, without any singletons. The rearrangement links TRBV2 to TRBJ2-2; 10 bases fit TRBD2. The sequence derives from a person between 18 and 75 years old in good health. Sequenced sample: peripheral blood mononuclear cells. The CDR3 region is CASNGLAANTGELFF. The sequenced CDR3 bases are TGTGCCAGCAATGGACTAGCGGCGAACACCGGGGAG.